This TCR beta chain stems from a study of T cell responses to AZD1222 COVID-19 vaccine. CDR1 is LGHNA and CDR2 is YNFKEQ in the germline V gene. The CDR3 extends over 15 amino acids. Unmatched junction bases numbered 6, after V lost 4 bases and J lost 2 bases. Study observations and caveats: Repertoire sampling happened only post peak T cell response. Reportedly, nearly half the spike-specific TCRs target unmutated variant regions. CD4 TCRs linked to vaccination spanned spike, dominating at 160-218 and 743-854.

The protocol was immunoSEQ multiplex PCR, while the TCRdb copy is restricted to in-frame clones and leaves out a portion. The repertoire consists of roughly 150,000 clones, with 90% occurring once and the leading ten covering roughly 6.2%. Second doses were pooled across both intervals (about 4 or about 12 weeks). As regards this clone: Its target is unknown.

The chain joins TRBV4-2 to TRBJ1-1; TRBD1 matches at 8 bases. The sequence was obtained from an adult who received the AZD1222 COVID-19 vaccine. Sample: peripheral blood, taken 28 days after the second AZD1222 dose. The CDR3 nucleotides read TGTGCCAGCAGCCGACGAGGACAGGGAAACACTGAAGCTTTCTTT. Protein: CASSRRGQGNTEAFF.